This TCR beta chain was recovered during a study of cytomegalovirus exposure and HLA in healthy donors. Study results and limitations: Presence/absence results assume similar sequencing depth per donor, which may not hold. For most subjects, TCR beta sequences were reported to predict HLA-A and HLA-B alleles with accuracy.

Trimming cost V 2 bases and J 0 bases, with 9 bases left between them. The CDR3 length is 15 residues. Looked up from germline, CDR1 is PRHDT and CDR2 is FYEKMQ (reference sequence). In its sample, this clone was seen a few times. Its antigen is unidentified. Both 60 Vbeta primers and 13 Jbeta primers went into the PCR. Using immunoSEQ multiplex PCR, the repertoire was profiled, and TCRdb retains in-frame clones only, with some absent. The sample includes 130,000 to 150,000 clones, around four fifths seen only once; the top ten take approximately 1.2%. This receptor was identified in a male donor in good health and CMV-seropositive. The chain links TRBV13 to TRBJ2-3; D uncertain. Sequenced sample: PBMCs. CDR3 DNA sequence: TGTGCCAGCAGCTTAAGAGGTTCTAGCACAGATACGCAGTATTTT. Amino acids: CASSLRGSSTDTQYF. The whole variable domain, filled in from reference TRBV13 and TRBJ2-3, reads AAGVIQSPRHLIKEKRETATLKCYPIPRHDTVYWYQQGPGQDPQFLISFYEKMQSDKGSIPDRFSAQQFSDYHSELNMSSLELGDSALYFCASSLRGSSTDTQYFGPGTRLTVL.